This T cell receptor (beta chain) was sequenced for a study of cytotoxic CD8 clonotypes in ibrutinib-treated CLL. V trimming: 6 bases; J trimming: 1 base; junction bases outside the gene matches: 12. Germline CDR1 and CDR2: SNHLY and FYNNEI. This CDR3 has 18 residues. A 1 in 200,000 to 1 in 1 million T cell depth was the sequencing target. Generated by immunoSEQ multiplex PCR, the TCRdb table keeps only in-frame clones and is missing some. Of 55,000 to 80,000 clones in the sample, about nine tenths were seen once. The V and J genes are TRBV2 and TRBJ1-5; 10 bases fit TRBD1. The sample was PBMCs, taken after 12 months of ibrutinib treatment. The clonotype was recovered from a human donor with chronic lymphocytic leukemia. The CDR3 nucleotides read TGTGCCAGCAGGGTGACAGGGGGCAGTTCGTCGAGCAATCAGCCCCAGCATTTT. Amino acids: CASRVTGGSSSSNQPQHF.